This note documents a single TCR beta chain sequence. Its cognate antigen is unknown. The CDR3 covers 12 residues. The germline V and J ends were trimmed by 4 bases and 7 bases, with 11 bases remaining between them. Looked up from germline, CDR1 is SGHDT and CDR2 is YYEEEE. Here immunoSEQ multiplex PCR was the method, and the copy in TCRdb shows in-frame clones only, minus some. The sample has 120,000 or so clones, 85% to 95% seen once; the top ten hold roughly 0.63%. The sample originates from a study of Tregs in tolerant kidney transplant recipients. Findings and caveats of the study: Few patients were studied, so findings need validation in larger groups. Expanding Tregs on activated donor B cells appeared to best identify donor-specific TCRbeta clones. This study did not directly address biological reproducibility.

CD4+CD25+CD127- Tregs, CD4+CD25- non-Tregs, CD4 and CD8 cells were sorted. This TCR came from a human donor in good health. Sequenced material: CD4+ T cells from blood. The rearrangement uses TRBV5-6 and TRBJ1-1; no clear D. Written as DNA, the CDR3 is TGTGCCAGCAGCCTGAGAGGAGGTGAAGCTTTCTTT. Its protein is CASSLRGGEAFF.